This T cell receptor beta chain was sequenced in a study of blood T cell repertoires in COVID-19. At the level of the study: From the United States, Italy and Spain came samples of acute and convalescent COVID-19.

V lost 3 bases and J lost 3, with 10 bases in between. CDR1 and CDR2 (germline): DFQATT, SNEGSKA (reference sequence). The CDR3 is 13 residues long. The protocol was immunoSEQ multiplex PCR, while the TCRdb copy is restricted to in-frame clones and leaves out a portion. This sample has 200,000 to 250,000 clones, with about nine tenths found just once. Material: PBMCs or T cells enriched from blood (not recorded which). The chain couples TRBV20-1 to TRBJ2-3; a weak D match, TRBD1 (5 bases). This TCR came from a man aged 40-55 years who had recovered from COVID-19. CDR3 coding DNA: TGCAGTGCTAGTGGTAGACAGACAGATACGCAGTATTTT. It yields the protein CSASGRQTDTQYF.